Each of the 28 T cell receptor beta chains below was sequenced from the same sample in a study of T cell changes during pregnancy in multiple sclerosis. Using immunoSEQ multiplex PCR, the repertoire was profiled, and TCRdb retains in-frame clones only, with some absent. The table records about 98,000 clones, around 90% of them present only once. The material was peripheral blood, obtained after pregnancy. The source is a female donor in good health, enrolled as a control in a pregnancy study.

The genes are TRBV11-2 and TRBJ1-2; 7 positions match TRBD1. This CDR3 spans 16 amino acids. V lost 3 bases, J lost 6 bases, and 13 bases stayed unmatched. Germline values: CDR1 SGHAT, CDR2 FQNNGV. The CDR3 nucleotides read TGTGCCAGCAGCTTGGACAGGATCCCTCCTATCGATGGCTACACCTTC. Translating it yields CASSLDRIPPIDGYTF.

The chain carries TRBV29-1 and TRBJ2-1; 11 bases fit TRBD2. The CDR3 spans 13 residues. J was trimmed by 8 bases and V by 7 bases; bases with no gene match: 7. Germline V CDR1 and CDR2: SQVTM, ANQGSEA. The CDR3 bases are TGCAGCGGCACTAGCGGGAGTTTCGATGAGCAGTTCTTC. Translated: CSGTSGSFDEQFF.

The V and J genes are TRBV7-9 and TRBJ2-1; 7 bases fit TRBD2. The CDR3 runs 17 residues. V gave up 5 bases and J gave up 0 bases; unmatched junction bases: 10. CDR1 and CDR2 from the germline V gene are SEHNR and FQNEAQ (reference sequence). DNA for the CDR3: TGTGCCAGCAGCCTCCCCCCACTAGCGATCTCCTACAATGAGCAGTTCTTC. This gives the protein CASSLPPLAISYNEQFF.

This clone was observed a single time. V is TRBV30 and J is TRBJ1-4, with D hard to call. Germline V gene lookup returns CDR1 GTSNPN and CDR2 SVGIG (reference sequence). The CDR3 is 12 residues long. Trimming stripped 5 bases from V and 10 bases from J, with 14 bases between. CDR3 DNA sequence: TGTGCCTGGTCGGCCCGGGAAGGAAAACTGTTTTTT. Protein product: CAWSAREGKLFF.

The rearrangement uses TRBV5-1 and TRBJ2-7, with TRBD1 matching 11 bases. CDR3 length: 16 residues. From germline, CDR1 is SGHRS and CDR2 YFSETQ. The V gene end was trimmed by 6 bases and the J gene end by 7 bases; junction bases not matched to a gene: 15. The CDR3 spells CASTFDRDRGMGEQYF. In DNA form, the CDR3 reads TGCGCCAGCACCTTTGACCGGGACAGGGGGATGGGGGAGCAGTACTTC.

This rearrangement joins TRBV11-3 to TRBJ2-3; TRBD2 aligns across 12 bases. Per germline, CDR1 SGHNT and CDR2 YENEEA. The CDR3 spans 16 residues. The V and J ends lost 1 base and 5 bases, in that order; junction bases with no gene match: 4. The CDR3 here is CASSLGLAGVEDTQYF. For the CDR3, the DNA is TGTGCCAGCAGCTTAGGACTAGCGGGAGTAGAAGATACGCAGTATTTT.

This clone has just one count. The rearrangement uses TRBV5-1 and TRBJ1-5; a possible D gene is TRBD1 (5 bases). The V gene lost 2 bases and the J gene lost 5 bases, with 8 bases spanning the gap. Germline CDR1 SGHRS, CDR2 YFSETQ. The length of the CDR3 is 13 residues. In DNA form, the CDR3 reads TGCGCCAGCAGCTTAGGAGGGGATCAGCCCCAGCATTTT. Encoded protein: CASSLGGDQPQHF.

The genes are TRBV6-1 and TRBJ2-7; D gene ambiguous. The germline V gene encodes CDR1 MNHNS and CDR2 SASEGT. CDR3 length: 14 residues. Deletions cut 1 base from V and 2 bases from J, with 9 bases between. Here the CDR3 DNA reads TGTGCCAGCAGTGAAGGACCGGGTGCCTACGAGCAGTACTTC. This sequence encodes CASSEGPGAYEQYF.

The rearrangement links TRBV14 to TRBJ2-7; D is ambiguous. The germline V gene has CDR1 SGHDN and CDR2 FVKESK. The CDR3 totals 12 residues. The ends were cut back, 3 bases at V and 4 bases at J, with 7 bases in the middle. CDR3 protein: CASSQSSYEQYF. CDR3 DNA: TGTGCCAGCAGCCAGTCGTCTTACGAGCAGTACTTC.

The chain uses TRBV9 and TRBJ2-5, with 7 positions matching TRBD2. After removal of 0 bases from V and 3 bases from J, the junction contained 5 bases not matched to a gene. CDR1 and CDR2 from the germline V gene are SGDLS and YYNGEE. The CDR3 has 15 residues. This CDR3 is CASSVEPSGKETQYF. The CDR3 coding sequence is TGTGCCAGCAGCGTAGAGCCTAGCGGTAAAGAGACCCAGTACTTC.

V usage is TRBV18 and J usage is TRBJ1-5; D is unresolved. V shed 3 bases and J shed 3 bases, with 3 bases lying between them. Per germline, CDR1 KGHSH and CDR2 LQKENI. CDR3 length equals 12 residues. The CDR3 loop reads CASSPSNQPQHF. The CDR3 nucleotides read TGTGCCAGCTCACCCTCCAATCAGCCCCAGCATTTT. Together with reference TRBV18 and TRBJ1-5, the CDR3 gives the full variable domain: NAGVMQNPRHLVRRRGQEARLRCSPMKGHSHVYWYRQLPEEGLKFMVYLQKENIIDESGMPKERFSAEFPKEGPSILRIQQVVRGDSAAYFCASSPSNQPQHFGDGTRLSIL.

The J gene is TRBJ2-1, the V gene TRBV2, with TRBD2 matching 9 bases. The V gene's germline CDR1 is SNHLY and CDR2 FYNNEI. Trimming at V came to 7 bases and at J to 5 bases, leaving 9 bases not matched to a gene. There are 15 residues in the CDR3. CDR3 protein: CASTGGREGHNEQFF. For the CDR3, the DNA is TGTGCCAGCACCGGGGGGCGGGAGGGCCACAATGAGCAGTTCTTC.

This chain uses TRBV6-5 with TRBJ1-1; possible D gene TRBD1, 6 bases. Germline CDR1 reads MNHEY; CDR2 reads SVGAGI. This CDR3 contains 15 residues. Trimming shortened V by 4 bases and J by 0 bases, and 12 bases separated the two germline ends. The CDR3 here is CASSSGAVMNTEAFF. The CDR3 DNA follows: TGTGCCAGCAGTTCAGGGGCCGTTATGAACACTGAAGCTTTCTTT.

The rearrangement uses TRBV9 and TRBJ1-1; no definite D call. CDR3 length: 14 residues. The V and J ends lost 4 bases and 4 bases respectively, with 14 bases between them. Looked up from germline, CDR1 is SGDLS and CDR2 is YYNGEE. The CDR3 coding sequence is TGTGCCAGCAGCCCCTGGGCAGAAACCACTGAAGCTTTCTTT. Protein sequence: CASSPWAETTEAFF.

This chain joins TRBV5-1 and TRBJ2-5; the D gene is possibly TRBD2 (5 bases). The germline V gene encodes CDR1 SGHRS and CDR2 YFSETQ. V was clipped by 4 bases and J by 5 bases, with 15 bases between them. This CDR3 contains 14 residues. DNA of the CDR3: TGCGCCAGCAGCCTCCGCAGCGGCCGGGAGACCCAGTACTTC. Translating gives CASSLRSGRETQYF.

J is TRBJ2-1 and V is TRBV28; 8 nucleotides align to TRBD2. Trimming at V came to 3 bases and at J to 6 bases, leaving 4 bases not matched to a gene. Looked up from germline, CDR1 is MDHEN and CDR2 is SYDVKM. The CDR3 runs to 14 residues. CDR3 sequence reads: CASSFRGGANEQFF. The CDR3 bases are TGTGCCAGCAGTTTTCGGGGGGGAGCCAATGAGCAGTTCTTC.

The chain couples TRBV7-9 to TRBJ2-4; D not resolved. Germline values: CDR1 SEHNR, CDR2 FQNEAQ (reference sequence). The CDR3 extends over 13 amino acids. V lost 1 base and J 4 bases, leaving 5 bases between the germline ends. CDR3 amino acids: CASSLDGKNIQYF. CDR3 DNA: TGTGCCAGCAGCTTAGACGGGAAAAACATTCAGTACTTC.

The chain employs TRBV11-2 and TRBJ2-1; 9 bases align to TRBD2. V shed 0 bases, J shed 14 bases, and the junction held 5 bases outside the gene matches. There are 13 residues in the CDR3. Germline-derived CDR1 and CDR2 are SGHAT and FQNNGV. The CDR3 reads CASSLENSGSEFF. CDR3 bases: TGTGCCAGCAGCTTAGAAAATAGCGGGAGTGAGTTCTTC. Based on the CDR3 plus reference TRBV11-2 and TRBJ2-1, the full variable domain is EAGVAQSPRYKIIEKRQSVAFWCNPISGHATLYWYQQILGQGPKLLIQFQNNGVVDDSQLPKDRFSAERLKGVDSTLKIQPAKLEDSAVYLCASSLENSGSEFFGPGTRLTVL.

The chain joins TRBV27 to TRBJ2-1; 7 bases agree with TRBD2. CDR3 length: 14 residues. With 4 bases clipped from V and 15 bases from J, the junction kept 15 bases outside the gene matches. Germline V lookup: CDR1 MNHEY, CDR2 SMNVEV (reference sequence). The CDR3 bases are TGTGCCAGCAGTTCCGACATGGGGACTGGGGAGGGGTTCTTC. Amino acid sequence: CASSSDMGTGEGFF.

This clone was found once. The J gene is TRBJ2-1, the V gene TRBV4-1; no definite D call. Germline values: CDR1 MGHRA, CDR2 YSYEKL. The CDR3 loop spans 13 amino acids. Trimming stripped 1 base from V and 8 bases from J, with 9 bases between. CDR3 DNA sequence: TGCGCCAGCAGCCAAGTGCCTTCGGATGAGCAGTTCTTC. Residues: CASSQVPSDEQFF.

This chain uses TRBV27 with TRBJ2-5, with D unresolved. The length of the CDR3 is 14 residues. Between the trimmed V and J ends, which lost 5 bases and 1 base, there was a span of 11 bases. Germline CDR1 and CDR2: MNHEY and SMNVEV (reference sequence). The CDR3 loop reads CASSPHEAQETQYF. The CDR3 nucleotides are TGTGCCAGCAGTCCCCACGAGGCCCAAGAGACCCAGTACTTC.

This chain uses TRBV6-4 with TRBJ2-7, with 7 bases matching TRBD1. Germline-derived CDR1 and CDR2 are MRHNA and SNTAGT. The CDR3 consists of 15 residues. Unmatched junction bases numbered 8, after V lost 0 bases and J lost 6 bases. The CDR3 loop is CASSDSSDRAGEQYF. As DNA, the CDR3 is TGTGCCAGCAGTGACTCGAGTGACAGGGCTGGCGAGCAGTACTTC.

The chain combines TRBV6-5 with TRBJ2-5, with D uncertain. CDR3 size: 16 residues. Trimming removed 2 bases at V and 2 bases at J, with 15 bases between. Germline loops: CDR1 MNHEY, CDR2 SVGAGI. The CDR3, as DNA: TGTGCCAGCAGTTACACGCCGGCAGGATTACAAGAGACCCAGTACTTC. Its translation is CASSYTPAGLQETQYF.

The V call is TRBV9, the J call TRBJ2-3; 13 nucleotides agree with TRBD2. CDR1 SGDLS and CDR2 YYNGEE come from the germline V gene. Germline trimming cut 3 bases from V and 0 bases from J; bases unmatched to any gene: 13. This CDR3 contains 20 residues. CDR3 protein: CASSGGSGLAGLKSTDTQYF. The CDR3 bases are TGTGCCAGCAGCGGGGGCTCGGGACTAGCGGGACTAAAGAGCACAGATACGCAGTATTTT.

The chain carries TRBV5-1 and TRBJ1-1, with D maybe TRBD1 (6 bases). The V gene's germline CDR1 is SGHRS and CDR2 YFSETQ. V was shortened by 0 bases and J by 4 bases, with 16 bases between the two germline ends. The CDR3 extends over 16 amino acids. CDR3 nucleotide sequence: TGCGCCAGCAGCTTGGGGCAGGGGCGACGGGGCACTGAAGCTTTCTTT. This encodes CASSLGQGRRGTEAFF.

The chain recombines TRBV5-1 with TRBJ2-3, with D unresolved. V lost 3 bases to trimming and J lost 4 bases, with 9 bases between them. The CDR3 covers 13 residues. Germline-derived CDR1 and CDR2 are SGHRS and YFSETQ. CDR3: CASSSLVADTQYF. Written as DNA, the CDR3 is TGCGCCAGCAGCTCCCTAGTCGCAGATACGCAGTATTTT.

This clone appeared a single time. The rearrangement uses TRBV15 and TRBJ1-4, with D maybe TRBD1 (6 bases). Trimming left V 2 bases short and J 7 bases short, with 11 bases between. The germline CDR1 and CDR2 sequences are LNHNV and YYDKDF (reference sequence). The CDR3 extends over 14 amino acids. In DNA form, the CDR3 reads TGTGCCACCAGCAGAAACAGGGCGGTTGAAAAACTGTTTTTT. Its translation is CATSRNRAVEKLFF.

The rearrangement uses TRBV28 and TRBJ2-7; 8 positions match TRBD2. The V gene's germline CDR1 is MDHEN and CDR2 SYDVKM. With V trimmed by 5 bases and J by 2 bases, 11 bases remained unmatched. The CDR3 extends over 16 amino acids. The CDR3 DNA reads TGTGCCAGCAGTCAAGGGACTAGTAGAAGAACCTACGAGCAGTACTTC. Protein sequence: CASSQGTSRRTYEQYF.